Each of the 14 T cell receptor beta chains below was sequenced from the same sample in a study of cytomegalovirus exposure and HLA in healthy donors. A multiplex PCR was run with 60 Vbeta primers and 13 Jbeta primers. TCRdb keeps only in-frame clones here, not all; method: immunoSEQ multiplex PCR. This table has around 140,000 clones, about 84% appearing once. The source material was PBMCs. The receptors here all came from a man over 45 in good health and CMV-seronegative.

The CDR3 DNA is TGCAGCGTTGTTGGACAGTTATATGGCTACACCTTC. Its protein is CSVVGQLYGYTF. The chain employs TRBV29-1 and TRBJ1-2; perhaps TRBD1 as D (6 bases). Germline CDR1 and CDR2: SQVTM and ANQGSEA. The CDR3 contains 12 residues. Trimming cost V 4 bases and J 5 bases, with 11 bases left between them.

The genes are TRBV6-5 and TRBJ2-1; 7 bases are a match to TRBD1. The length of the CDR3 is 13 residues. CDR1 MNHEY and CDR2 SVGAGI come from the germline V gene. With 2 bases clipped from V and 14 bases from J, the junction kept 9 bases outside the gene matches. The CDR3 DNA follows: TGTGCCAGCAGTTACGACAGGGAAAGAAAGAAGTTCTTC. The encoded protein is CASSYDRERKKFF.

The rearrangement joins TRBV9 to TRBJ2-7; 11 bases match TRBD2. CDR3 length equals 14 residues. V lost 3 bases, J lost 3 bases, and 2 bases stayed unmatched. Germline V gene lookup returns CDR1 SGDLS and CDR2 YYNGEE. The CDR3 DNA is TGTGCCAGCAGCGACACTAGCGGGGGCTACGAGCAGTACTTC. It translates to CASSDTSGGYEQYF.

CDR3 DNA: TGTGCCAGCAGCTTAGTGCGTCGGGGGGCTGGCAAAAACATTCAGTACTTC. Its protein product is CASSLVRRGAGKNIQYF. V gene TRBV11-2 combines with J gene TRBJ2-4, with TRBD2 as a possible D gene (7 bases). The germline V and J ends were trimmed by 1 base and 3 bases, with 16 bases remaining between them. Per the germline V gene, CDR1 is SGHAT and CDR2 is FQNNGV. This CDR3 contains 17 residues.

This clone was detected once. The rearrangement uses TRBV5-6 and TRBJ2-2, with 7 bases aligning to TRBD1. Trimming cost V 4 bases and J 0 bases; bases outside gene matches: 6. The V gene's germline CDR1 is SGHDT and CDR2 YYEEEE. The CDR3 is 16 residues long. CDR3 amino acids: CASSTTGESNTGELFF. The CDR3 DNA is TGTGCCAGCAGCACAACAGGGGAATCGAACACCGGGGAGCTGTTTTTT.

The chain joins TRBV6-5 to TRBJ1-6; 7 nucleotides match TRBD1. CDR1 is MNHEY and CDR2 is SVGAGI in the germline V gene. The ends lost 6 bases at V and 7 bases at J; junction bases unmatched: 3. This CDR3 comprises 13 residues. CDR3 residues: CASRDRWNSPLHF. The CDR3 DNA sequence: TGTGCCAGCAGGGACAGGTGGAATTCACCCCTCCACTTT.

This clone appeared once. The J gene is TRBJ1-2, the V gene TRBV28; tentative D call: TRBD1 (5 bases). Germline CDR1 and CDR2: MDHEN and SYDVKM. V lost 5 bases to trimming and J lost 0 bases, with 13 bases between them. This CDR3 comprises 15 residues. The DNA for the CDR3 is TGTGCCAGCAGTACCCTGACAGCGCCTAACTATGGCTACACCTTC. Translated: CASSTLTAPNYGYTF.

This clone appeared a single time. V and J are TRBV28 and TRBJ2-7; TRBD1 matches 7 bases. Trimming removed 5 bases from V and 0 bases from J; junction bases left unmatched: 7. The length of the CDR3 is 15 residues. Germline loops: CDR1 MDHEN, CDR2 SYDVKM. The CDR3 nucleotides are TGTGCCAGCAGTCCCCCGGACAGGACCTCCTACGAGCAGTACTTC. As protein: CASSPPDRTSYEQYF.

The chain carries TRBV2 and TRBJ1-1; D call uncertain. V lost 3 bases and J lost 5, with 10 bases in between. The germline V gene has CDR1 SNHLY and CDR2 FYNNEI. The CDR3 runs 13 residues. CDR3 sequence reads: CASSDLNWTEAFF. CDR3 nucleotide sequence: TGTGCCAGCAGTGATCTAAATTGGACTGAAGCTTTCTTT.

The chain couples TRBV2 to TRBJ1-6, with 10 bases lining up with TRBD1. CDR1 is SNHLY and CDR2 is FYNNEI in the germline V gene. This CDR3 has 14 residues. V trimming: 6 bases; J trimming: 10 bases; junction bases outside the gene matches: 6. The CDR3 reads CASRLATGGSPLHF. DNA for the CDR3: TGTGCCAGCAGACTTGCGACAGGGGGCTCACCCCTCCACTTT.

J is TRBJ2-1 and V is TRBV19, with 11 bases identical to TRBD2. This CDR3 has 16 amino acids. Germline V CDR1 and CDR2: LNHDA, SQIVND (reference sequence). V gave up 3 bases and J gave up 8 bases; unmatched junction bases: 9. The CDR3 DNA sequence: TGTGCCAGTAGTATCAGGATTATAGCGGGGGGGCATGAGCAGTTCTTC. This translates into CASSIRIIAGGHEQFF.

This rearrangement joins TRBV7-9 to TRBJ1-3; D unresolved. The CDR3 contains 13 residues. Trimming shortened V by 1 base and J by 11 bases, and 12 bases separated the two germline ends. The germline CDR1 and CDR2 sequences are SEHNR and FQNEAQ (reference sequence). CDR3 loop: CASSLGQVDAIYF. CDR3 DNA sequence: TGTGCCAGCAGCTTAGGCCAGGTCGACGCCATATATTTT.

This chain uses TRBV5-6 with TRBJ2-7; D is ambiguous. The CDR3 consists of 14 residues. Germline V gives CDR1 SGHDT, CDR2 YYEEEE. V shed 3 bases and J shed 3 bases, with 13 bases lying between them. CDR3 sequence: CASSSRQESYEQYF. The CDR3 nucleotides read TGTGCCAGCAGCTCACGTCAGGAAAGCTACGAGCAGTACTTC. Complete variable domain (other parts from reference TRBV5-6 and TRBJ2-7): DAGVTQSPTHLIKTRGQQVTLRCSPKSGHDTVSWYQQALGQGPQFIFQYYEEEERQRGNFPDRFSGHQFPNYSSELNVNALLLGDSALYLCASSSRQESYEQYFGPGTRLTVT.

The CDR3: CASSYGAIVNSPLHF. CDR3 in DNA: TGTGCCAGCTCGTATGGGGCCATCGTCAATTCACCCCTCCACTTT. The J gene is TRBJ1-6, the V gene TRBV5-4, with D perhaps matching TRBD1 (5 bases). The CDR3 is 15 residues long. Trimming removed 7 bases from V and 7 bases from J, with 18 bases in between. Germline CDR1 reads SGHNT; CDR2 reads YYREEE (reference sequence). Full variable domain (rest looked up from reference TRBV5-4 and TRBJ1-6): ETGVTQSPTHLIKTRGQQVTLRCSSQSGHNTVSWYQQALGQGPQFIFQYYREEENGRGNFPPRFSGLQFPNYSSELNVNALELDDSALYLCASSYGAIVNSPLHFGNGTRLTVT.